This T cell receptor beta chain was sequenced in a study of blood T cell repertoires in COVID-19. The germline V gene has CDR1 SGHTA and CDR2 FQGTGA. The CDR3 length is 17 residues. The V gene end was trimmed by 2 bases and the J gene end by 7 bases; junction bases not matched to a gene: 8. The count of this clone is one. Clones were sequenced by immunoSEQ multiplex PCR, and TCRdb holds only the in-frame ones, with some missing. The table has approximately 70,000 clones, approximately 89% seen once. The chain is built from TRBV7-3 and TRBJ1-6; 10 nucleotides align to TRBD1. This TCR derives from a man aged 50 to 59 with COVID-19, enrolled during active disease. Sample: peripheral blood. This chain's CDR3 is CASSLGRTGGINSPLHF. In nucleotides, the CDR3 is TGTGCCAGCAGCTTAGGGAGGACAGGGGGTATAAATTCACCCCTCCACTTT.